The clone carrying this T cell receptor beta chain was seen many times. Documented time point: newly diagnosed GD, antithyroid drugs for less than 3 months. PBMC RNA was the source of the TCR library. Staff drew 8 to 9 milliliters of peripheral blood into EDTA tubes. The CDR3 is 13 residues long. V lost 5 bases and J lost 6; bases outside the gene matches: 3. Germline CDR1 and CDR2: LGHNT and FRNRAP. This entry belongs to a study of regulatory T cells in long-lasting Graves disease. Sequencing libraries for TCR beta were prepared with iRepertoire HTBI primers and Arm-PCR of CDR3 regions. In the study's own analysis: Taken together, the samples had 60 to 80 TRBV and around 14 TRBJ segments identified. MiXCR, run by TCRdb on the multiplex PCR reads, gives a single entry per CDR3 protein. It is TCRdb's table, rather than the study itself, that gives the V and J calls and clone size. The sample holds about 540,000 distinct CDR3 sequences; roughly 13% are singletons and the top ten take roughly a tenth.

The same specimen was also included in a second study, on T cells in Graves' hyperthyroidism and ophthalmopathy. As that study records: The HTBI primer set was used in a first-round RT-PCR of the TCR CDR3.

The TCR comes from a man younger than 40 with Graves disease. This chain uses TRBV12-5 with TRBJ1-1, with 10 bases fitting TRBD1. The material sequenced was peripheral blood mononuclear cells (PBMCs), taken at new diagnosis, from a patient treated with antithyroid drugs. As DNA, the CDR3 is TGTGCTAGTGGTACCGGGACAGGGGCTGAAGCTTTCTTT. It yields the protein CASGTGTGAEAFF.